These 6 T cell receptor beta chains came from one sample sequenced in a study of blood T cell repertoires in COVID-19. The protocol was immunoSEQ multiplex PCR, while the TCRdb copy is restricted to in-frame clones and leaves out a portion. Here the sample spans over 75,000 clones, under 90% being singletons. The source material was peripheral blood. These receptor sequences come from a human donor with active COVID-19. The donor label of this sample is uncertain.

The V gene is TRBV4-2, the J gene TRBJ2-3, with 10 nucleotides matching TRBD2. Germline CDR1 is LGHNA and CDR2 is YNFKEQ. V trimming: 0 bases; J trimming: 2 bases; junction bases outside the gene matches: 14. The CDR3 is 20 residues long. CDR3 nucleotides: TGTGCCAGCAGCCAAGATCCCCTAGGTGGACTAGCGGCCTCCACAGATACGCAGTATTTT. Translating gives CASSQDPLGGLAASTDTQYF.

The V gene is TRBV6-5, the J gene TRBJ2-7; 11 nucleotides align to TRBD2. With 5 bases clipped from V and 2 bases from J, the junction kept 5 bases outside the gene matches. CDR3 length: 15 residues. From germline, CDR1 is MNHEY and CDR2 SVGAGI. CDR3 in DNA: TGTGCCAGCAGTCCGACTAGCGGGGCCCCCTACGAGCAGTACTTC. Its translation: CASSPTSGAPYEQYF.

The chain joins TRBV27 to TRBJ2-3, with 10 bases fitting TRBD2. The germline gives CDR1 MNHEY, CDR2 SMNVEV (reference sequence). The CDR3 extends over 17 amino acids. V shed 4 bases, J shed 2 bases, and the junction held 9 bases outside the gene matches. CDR3 sequence (DNA): TGTGCCAGCAGTTCCGCCGCAGCGGGGGGGTACACAGATACGCAGTATTTT. Protein: CASSSAAAGGYTDTQYF.

This clone was recorded a few times. The genes are TRBV19 and TRBJ2-7, with 9 bases fitting TRBD1. The CDR3 extends over 16 amino acids. With V trimmed by 9 bases and J by 3 bases, 15 bases remained unmatched. Per germline, CDR1 LNHDA and CDR2 SQIVND (reference sequence). The CDR3 loop reads CASNPRPGTGIYEQYF. DNA for the CDR3: TGTGCCAGCAACCCCCGTCCGGGGACAGGGATCTACGAGCAGTACTTC.

The gene calls are TRBV21-1 and TRBJ2-7; the D call in the table, TRBD1, was not verified against the DNA. TRBV21-1 is annotated as a pseudogene. This CDR3 contains 14 residues. CDR3: CASSKLGPTYEQYF. CDR3 nucleotide sequence: TGTGCCAGCAGCAAGTTGGGGCCTACCTACGAGCAGTACTTC.

The rearrangement joins TRBV7-9 to TRBJ2-7; TRBD1 might be the D (6 bases). Germline V lookup: CDR1 SEHNR, CDR2 FQNEAQ (reference sequence). V was pared by 1 base and J by 5 bases, with 12 bases between. The CDR3 contains 14 residues. CDR3 in amino acids: CASSLGQGWHEQYF. The CDR3 nucleotides are TGTGCCAGCAGCTTAGGGCAGGGGTGGCACGAGCAGTACTTC.